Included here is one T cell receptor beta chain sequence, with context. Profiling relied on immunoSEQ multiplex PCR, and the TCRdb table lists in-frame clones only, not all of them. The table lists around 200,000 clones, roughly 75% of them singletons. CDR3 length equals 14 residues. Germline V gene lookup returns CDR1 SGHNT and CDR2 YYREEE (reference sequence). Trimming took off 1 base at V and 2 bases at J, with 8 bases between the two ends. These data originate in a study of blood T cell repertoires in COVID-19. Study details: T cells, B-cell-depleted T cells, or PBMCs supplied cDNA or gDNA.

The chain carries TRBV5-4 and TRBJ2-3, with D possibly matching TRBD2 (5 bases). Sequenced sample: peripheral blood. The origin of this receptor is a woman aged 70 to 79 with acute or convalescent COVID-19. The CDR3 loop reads CASSLSGITDTQYF. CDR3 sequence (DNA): TGTGCCAGCAGCTTGAGCGGTATCACAGATACGCAGTATTTT.